A selection of T cell receptor beta chains follows, all from one sample in a study of early T cells in non-severe SARS-CoV-2 infection. TCRdb used MiXCR to reprocess the 5' RACE reads, holding one entry per CDR3 protein. This table holds about 98,000 distinct CDR3 sequences, about 11% found once. Specimen: whole blood. The receptors stem from an adult who was a healthcare worker with PCR-confirmed SARS-CoV-2 infection or an uninfected control (not recorded which). Each CDR3 is given with its conserved first and last residue. D genes are given only for firm matches. Size tells how often a clone was seen (once, few, many) or the class of an expanded clone, and some rows leave it out.

v_call,clone_size,j_call,d_call,cdr3_length,cdr3_aa,cdr3_nt
TRBV20-1,many,TRBJ1-6,TRBD1,14,CSATVDRGRSPLHF,TGCAGTGCTACCGTGGACAGGGGGAGGTCACCCCTCCACTTT
TRBV30,-,TRBJ2-7,-,11,CARSAQSEQYF,TGTGCCCGGAGTGCCCAGAGCGAGCAGTACTTC
TRBV25-1,-,TRBJ1-2,-,15,CASSGGRGFSYGYTF,TGTGCCAGCAGTGGGGGGAGAGGTTTTAGCTATGGCTACACCTTC
TRBV21-1,many,TRBJ2-7,-,13,CASRKGGTYEQYF,TGTGCCAGCAGAAAGGGCGGAACTTACGAGCAGTACTTC
TRBV20-1,-,TRBJ1-5,TRBD1,15,CSAAPGQGAWQPQHF,TGCAGTGCGGCTCCGGGACAGGGGGCTTGGCAGCCCCAGCATTTT
TRBV29-1,many,TRBJ2-7,TRBD1,12,CSVEDRVLEQYF,TGCAGCGTCGAGGACAGGGTCCTGGAGCAGTACTTC
TRBV5-5,many,TRBJ1-2,TRBD1,14,CASSLKGQPYGYTF,TGTGCCAGCAGCTTGAAGGGACAGCCCTATGGCTACACCTTC
TRBV7-8,few,TRBJ2-7,-,15,CASSLNRGLGYEQYF,TGTGCCAGCAGCTTAAATCGGGGGCTCGGCTACGAGCAGTACTTC
TRBV12-3/TRBV12-4,many,TRBJ1-5,-,17,CASSLLGGRGGNQPQHF,TGTGCCAGCAGTTTACTAGGTGGCAGGGGAGGCAATCAGCCCCAGCATTTT
TRBV9,few,TRBJ2-1,-,16,CASSAFSPGPYNEQFF,TGTGCCAGCAGCGCTTTCTCTCCGGGGCCCTACAATGAGCAGTTCTTC
TRBV20-1,-,TRBJ2-1,TRBD2,14,CSARDPLAGGVQFF,TGCAGTGCTAGAGATCCACTAGCGGGAGGGGTCCAGTTCTTC
TRBV20-1,few,TRBJ2-4,TRBD1,17,CSAQGQGAHFAKNIQYF,TGCAGTGCCCAGGGACAGGGGGCGCATTTTGCCAAAAACATTCAGTACTTC
TRBV20-1,few,TRBJ1-2,-,13,CSARDAGNYGYTF,TGCAGTGCTAGAGATGCAGGGAACTATGGCTACACCTTC
TRBV2,medium-sized,TRBJ1-2,-,12,CASSERGNGYTF,TGTGCCAGCAGTGAACGGGGAAATGGCTACACCTTC
TRBV30,many,TRBJ1-4,-,11,CAWSDGPPVRF,TGTGCCTGGAGTGATGGGCCTCCGGTCCGTTTT
TRBV6-4,-,TRBJ2-1,-,13,CASSDPDRNEQFF,TGTGCCAGCAGTGACCCAGACAGGAATGAGCAGTTCTTC
TRBV4-1,-,TRBJ2-7,-,16,CASSQGDSHNSYEQYF,TGCGCCAGCAGCCAAGGCGACAGCCATAATTCCTACGAGCAGTACTTC
TRBV20-1,few,TRBJ1-1,-,12,CSAPRGNTEAFF,TGCAGTGCTCCTAGAGGGAACACTGAAGCTTTCTTT
TRBV10-3,few,TRBJ1-5,-,14,CAIMGQGGNQPQHF,TGTGCCATCATGGGGCAGGGAGGCAATCAGCCCCAGCATTTT
TRBV7-9,few,TRBJ2-7,TRBD2,14,CASSTSGRGYEQYF,TGTGCCAGCAGCACTAGCGGGAGAGGCTACGAGCAGTACTTC
TRBV2,many,TRBJ2-6,-,16,CASSGGPGSGANVLTF,TGTGCCAGCAGTGGTGGCCCAGGATCTGGGGCCAACGTCCTGACTTTC
TRBV20-1,few,TRBJ2-3,TRBD2,15,CSASPSGRRTDTQYF,TGCAGTGCTAGTCCTAGCGGGAGGCGCACAGATACGCAGTATTTT
TRBV10-3,few,TRBJ2-5,-,13,CAIAPGEQETQYF,TGTGCCATCGCCCCGGGAGAACAAGAGACCCAGTACTTC
TRBV3-1,few,TRBJ1-6,-,12,CASSQVAGLLHF,TGTGCCAGCAGCCAAGTGGCCGGGCTCCTCCACTTT
TRBV20-1,-,TRBJ2-2,-,16,CSARTRALRNTGELFF,TGCAGTGCTAGGACCCGGGCGCTCAGGAACACCGGGGAGCTGTTTTTT
TRBV27,few,TRBJ1-2,-,12,CASSNLISGYTF,TGTGCCAGCAGCAACTTAATCTCTGGCTACACCTTC
TRBV30,few,TRBJ1-1,-,13,CAWSVGGGTEAFF,TGTGCCTGGAGTGTGGGGGGCGGCACTGAAGCTTTCTTT
TRBV18,few,TRBJ2-7,TRBD1,14,CASSVGQEPYEQYF,TGTGCCAGCTCAGTGGGACAGGAACCCTACGAGCAGTACTTC
TRBV11-2,many,TRBJ2-2,-,13,CASSLGPPGELFF,TGTGCCAGCAGCTTGGGACCCCCCGGGGAGCTGTTTTTT
TRBV7-6,many,TRBJ2-7,TRBD2,17,CASSAGTSGISGYEQYF,TGTGCCAGCAGCGCCGGGACTAGCGGGATCTCGGGGTACGAGCAGTACTTC
TRBV29-1,-,TRBJ1-1,-,13,CSGAEGTNTEAFF,TGCAGCGGGGCAGAGGGCACGAACACTGAAGCTTTCTTT
TRBV29-1,many,TRBJ1-2,TRBD1,12,CSASQGADGYTF,TGCAGCGCCTCACAGGGGGCGGATGGCTACACCTTC
TRBV29-1,many,TRBJ2-1,TRBD2,14,CSVVVAGGINEQFF,TGCAGCGTTGTTGTAGCGGGGGGGATCAATGAGCAGTTCTTC
TRBV7-9,-,TRBJ1-1,-,17,CASSFPRAPFEGTEAFF,TGTGCCAGCAGCTTCCCCAGGGCCCCATTTGAGGGCACTGAAGCTTTCTTT
TRBV3-1,many,TRBJ2-3,TRBD2,14,CASSHRGGTDTQYF,TGTGCCAGCAGCCACCGGGGGGGCACAGATACGCAGTATTTT
TRBV12-3/TRBV12-4,few,TRBJ1-5,TRBD1,15,CASSIDRQGGQPQHF,TGTGCCAGCAGTATAGACAGACAGGGCGGCCAGCCCCAGCATTTT
TRBV11-2,many,TRBJ1-1,-,12,CASSLAGASAFF,TGTGCCAGCAGCTTAGCAGGGGCAAGTGCTTTCTTT
TRBV18,few,TRBJ2-7,-,12,CASSPRPGEQYF,TGTGCCAGCTCACCAAGGCCCGGGGAGCAGTACTTC
TRBV20-1,many,TRBJ2-5,-,15,CSAEPGTLKYETQYF,TGCAGTGCTGAACCAGGGACGTTAAAGTACGAGACCCAGTACTTC
TRBV19,few,TRBJ2-1,-,15,CASSIAGGPRNEQFF,TGTGCCAGTAGTATAGCCGGGGGTCCCAGGAATGAGCAGTTCTTC
TRBV24-1,-,TRBJ2-2,-,15,CATSDLKENTGELFF,TGTGCCACCAGTGATTTGAAAGAGAACACCGGGGAGCTGTTTTTT
TRBV6-5,many,TRBJ2-7,TRBD1,15,CASSLTGGVSYEQYF,TGTGCCAGCAGTCTTACAGGGGGCGTGAGTTACGAGCAGTACTTC
TRBV20-1,many,TRBJ2-7,TRBD2,15,CSARVAASGRYEQYF,TGCAGTGCTAGAGTCGCGGCTAGCGGACGCTACGAGCAGTACTTC
TRBV2,few,TRBJ1-1,-,13,CASRNLLYSEAFF,TGTGCCAGCAGGAACCTGTTGTATAGTGAAGCTTTCTTT
TRBV7-2,-,TRBJ1-3,-,14,CASRVGTLGNTIYF,TGTGCCAGCAGGGTGGGGACCCTTGGAAACACCATATATTTT
TRBV10-3,-,TRBJ2-3,-,11,CASTSTDTQYF,TGTGCCTCCACTAGCACAGATACGCAGTATTTT
TRBV3-1,many,TRBJ2-2,TRBD1,16,CASSQGQGTYTGELFF,TGTGCCAGCAGCCAGGGACAGGGAACCTACACCGGGGAGCTGTTTTTT
TRBV5-1,-,TRBJ2-5,-,17,CASSLKRGEGRQETQYF,TGCGCCAGCAGCTTGAAGCGAGGCGAAGGGAGACAAGAGACCCAGTACTTC
TRBV7-6,many,TRBJ1-5,-,15,CASSLGAGGNQPQHF,TGTGCCAGCAGCTTAGGAGCAGGGGGCAATCAGCCCCAGCATTTT
TRBV10-3,many,TRBJ2-1,-,12,CAISESGYRQFF,TGTGCCATCAGTGAGTCGGGGTATAGGCAGTTCTTC
TRBV3-1,many,TRBJ2-5,-,14,CASSRRASKETQYF,TGTGCCAGCAGCCGCCGGGCATCAAAAGAGACCCAGTACTTC
TRBV27,many,TRBJ2-5,-,13,CASSPWGGATQYF,TGTGCCAGCAGTCCTTGGGGGGGCGCGACCCAGTACTTC
TRBV20-1,many,TRBJ1-4,TRBD1,14,CSANPGGAGEKLFF,TGCAGTGCTAACCCAGGGGGCGCTGGGGAAAAACTGTTTTTT
TRBV12-3/TRBV12-4,-,TRBJ1-6,TRBD1,14,CANSPGTGGSPLHF,TGTGCCAACAGCCCCGGGACAGGAGGTTCACCCCTCCACTTT
TRBV5-1,many,TRBJ2-2,TRBD2,16,CASSLPSGGDTGELFF,TGCGCCAGCAGCTTGCCTAGCGGGGGTGACACCGGGGAGCTGTTTTTT
TRBV2,few,TRBJ1-5,-,13,CASNRDTNQPQHF,TGTGCCAGCAACCGGGACACCAATCAGCCCCAGCATTTT
TRBV7-3,-,TRBJ2-3,TRBD2,15,CASKRTGGSRDTQYF,TGTGCCAGCAAGCGGACCGGCGGGAGTAGGGATACGCAGTATTTT
TRBV7-9,-,TRBJ2-7,-,12,CASSLSRPEQYF,TGTGCCAGCAGCTTAAGTAGGCCCGAGCAGTACTTC
TRBV7-9,-,TRBJ2-7,-,12,CASSRGGRVSDF,TGTGCCAGCAGCCGAGGCGGACGGGTCTCGGACTTC